The TCR beta chain under discussion was sequenced for a study of cytomegalovirus exposure and HLA in healthy donors. Study-wide findings and caveats: Both high specificity and high sensitivity reportedly marked the classifier's diagnosis of cytomegalovirus status. What a later analysis reportedly showed was that an Asian-associated ancestry cluster had fewer N-insertions than the roughly 670-donor mean.

CDR1 GTSNPN and CDR2 SVGIG come from the germline V gene (reference sequence). V dropped 0 bases and J dropped 2 bases, with 11 bases sitting between them. This CDR3 has 15 amino acids. The study ran its PCR with 60 Vbeta and 13 Jbeta primers. Sequenced by immunoSEQ multiplex PCR; TCRdb stores in-frame clones only, minus some. Found here are fewer than 200,000 clones, 65% to 80% of them singletons; the top ten hold 4.3%. Nominal health characterized the donors when sampled, though unrecorded immune exposures were likely. This clone was picked up a small number of times. Its target is unknown. The chain recombines TRBV30 with TRBJ1-5; possibly TRBD1 for D (5 bases). Material: PBMCs. This clonotype was sampled from a man in his forties or fifties in good health and CMV-seronegative. The CDR3 nucleotides read TGTGCCTGGAGTGTATCGGCCAGGGGCAATCAGCCCCAGCATTTT. Amino acid sequence: CAWSVSARGNQPQHF.